This T cell receptor beta chain emerged from a study of blood T cell repertoires in COVID-19. Method: immunoSEQ multiplex PCR; TCRdb's copy keeps in-frame clones and lacks some. The sample has about 150,000 clones, more than 65% seen once. The sequence was collected from a man in his 70s with active or convalescent COVID-19. The source material was peripheral blood.

As DNA, the CDR3 is TGTGCCAGCTCACCATTACCGGTCAACTATGGCTACACCTTC. Its protein is CASSPLPVNYGYTF. V usage is TRBV18 and J usage is TRBJ1-2; D unclear. The germline CDR1 and CDR2 sequences are KGHSH and LQKENI. The length of the CDR3 is 14 residues. Trimming cost V 2 bases and J 2 bases, with 9 bases left between them.